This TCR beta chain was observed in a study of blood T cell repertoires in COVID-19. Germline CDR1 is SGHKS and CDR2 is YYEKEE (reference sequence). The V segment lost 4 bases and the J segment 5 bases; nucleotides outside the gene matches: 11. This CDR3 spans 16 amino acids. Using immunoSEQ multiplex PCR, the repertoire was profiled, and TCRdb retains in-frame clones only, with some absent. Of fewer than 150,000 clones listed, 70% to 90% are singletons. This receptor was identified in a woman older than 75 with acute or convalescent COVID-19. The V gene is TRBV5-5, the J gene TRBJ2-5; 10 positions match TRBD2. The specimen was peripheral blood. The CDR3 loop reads CASSVSGGAGDETQYF. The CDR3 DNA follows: TGTGCCAGCAGCGTCAGCGGGGGGGCCGGTGATGAGACCCAGTACTTC. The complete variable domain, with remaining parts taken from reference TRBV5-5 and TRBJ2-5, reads DAGVTQSPTHLIKTRGQQVTLRCSPISGHKSVSWYQQVLGQGPQFIFQYYEKEERGRGNFPDRFSARQFPNYSSELNVNALLLGDSALYLCASSVSGGAGDETQYFGPGTRLLVL.